The 24 T cell receptor beta chains below were found in one sample sequenced in a study of monozygotic twins with inflammatory bowel disease. TCRdb reworked the 5' RACE reads into one entry per CDR3 protein, no DNA. This sample's table has roughly 160,000 distinct CDR3 sequences. Sequencing was done on a sample of blood. The receptors stem from a human donor with ulcerative colitis or Crohn's disease, or a healthy co-twin of an affected twin (not recorded which).

The rearrangement uses TRBV19 and TRBJ2-1. The CDR3 has 15 residues. CDR1 LNHDA and CDR2 SQIVND come from the germline V gene (reference sequence). CDR3 in amino acids: CASLGRGKGVNEQFF.

V and J are TRBV5-1 and TRBJ2-7; the D call of TRBD1 rests on TCRdb alone, since no DNA is present to check it. The CDR3 has 14 amino acids. The germline gives CDR1 SGHRS, CDR2 YFSETQ. The CDR3 protein is CASSMGQGDSEQYF.

The chain employs TRBV12-3 or TRBV12-4 and TRBJ2-1; lacking DNA, the TRBD1 call made by TCRdb goes unchecked. The CDR3 spans 14 residues. CDR3 sequence reads: CASVPGQNFHEQFF.

The rearrangement uses TRBV28 and TRBJ1-1; absent DNA, TCRdb's TRBD1 call cannot be checked. The CDR3 has 15 residues. Germline CDR1 and CDR2: MDHEN and SYDVKM. CDR3: CASSPLGGTRGDAFF.

The rearrangement joins TRBV15 to TRBJ2-3. This CDR3 spans 13 amino acids. CDR1 and CDR2 (germline): LNHNV, YYDKDF (reference sequence). CDR3 amino acids: CATSREVADTQYF.

The chain is built from TRBV7-9 and TRBJ1-4. The CDR3 contains 15 residues. Germline V gene data show CDR1 as SEHNR and CDR2 as FQNEAQ (reference sequence). The chain's CDR3 is CASSLFVRVDEKLFF. Full variable domain (missing parts from reference TRBV7-9 and TRBJ1-4): DTGVSQNPRHKITKRGQNVTFRCDPISEHNRLYWYRQTLGQGPEFLTYFQNEAQLEKSRLLSDRFSAERPKGSFSTLEIQRTEQGDSAMYLCASSLFVRVDEKLFFGSGTQLSVL.

The J gene is TRBJ2-3, the V gene TRBV5-6; the D call from TCRdb, TRBD1, cannot be confirmed without DNA. CDR3 length equals 16 residues. The germline V gene has CDR1 SGHDT and CDR2 YYEEEE. The CDR3 protein is CASSLVGGRGADTQYF.

The rearrangement uses TRBV7-3 and TRBJ2-6; TCRdb's assignment of TRBD1 cannot be checked, as there is no DNA. Germline V gives CDR1 SGHTA, CDR2 FQGTGA. This CDR3 has 18 amino acids. CDR3: CASSLGGSPWSGANVLTF.

The rearrangement uses TRBV7-2 and TRBJ1-5; TCRdb names TRBD1, which stays unverified in the absence of DNA. Germline CDR1 and CDR2: SGHTA and FQGNSA. The CDR3 has 13 amino acids. This CDR3 is CASRPAGDQPQHF.

The CDR3 sequence: CASSQLNTGELFF. This rearrangement joins TRBV14 to TRBJ2-2. Germline CDR1 reads SGHDN; CDR2 reads FVKESK. The CDR3 has 13 residues. Filled out from reference TRBV14 and TRBJ2-2, the complete variable domain reads EAGVTQFPSHSVIEKGQTVTLRCDPISGHDNLYWYRRVMGKEIKFLLHFVKESKQDESGMPNNRFLAERTGGTYSTLKVQPAELEDSGVYFCASSQLNTGELFFGEGSRLTVL.

This chain connects TRBV5-1 to TRBJ2-3; TCRdb indicates TRBD1, and absent DNA this call remains unverified. Germline V gives CDR1 SGHRS, CDR2 YFSETQ. CDR3 length: 14 amino acids. The CDR3 region is CASSFDSSQDTQYF. Full variable domain (outside the CDR3, taken from reference TRBV5-1 and TRBJ2-3): KAGVTQTPRYLIKTRGQQVTLSCSPISGHRSVSWYQQTPGQGLQFLFEYFSETQRNKGNFPGRFSGRQFSNSRSEMNVSTLELGDSALYLCASSFDSSQDTQYFGPGTRLTVL.

This chain joins TRBV12-3 or TRBV12-4 and TRBJ1-2; TCRdb outputs TRBD1, but without DNA this stays unchecked. The CDR3 runs to 13 residues. Here the CDR3 reads CASSFKTGYGYTF.

CDR3: CASTPGLASTDTQYF. V and J are TRBV5-1 and TRBJ2-3; TCRdb selects TRBD2, and the lack of DNA leaves this call unchecked. Germline V gene data show CDR1 as SGHRS and CDR2 as YFSETQ. The CDR3 consists of 15 residues.

CDR3 region: CASSLERDSYNEQFF. This rearrangement joins TRBV5-1 to TRBJ2-1. The germline CDR1 and CDR2 sequences are SGHRS and YFSETQ. This CDR3 has 15 amino acids.

This chain connects TRBV5-4 to TRBJ2-1; TCRdb selects TRBD2, and the lack of DNA leaves this call unchecked. The CDR3 extends over 15 amino acids. Germline CDR1 is SGHNT and CDR2 is YYREEE (reference sequence). CDR3 protein: CASSLGAGGYNEQFF.

The chain is built from TRBV4-2 and TRBJ2-2; TCRdb's assignment of TRBD1 cannot be checked, as there is no DNA. The CDR3 loop spans 15 amino acids. In germline, CDR1 is LGHNA, CDR2 YNFKEQ. CDR3 sequence reads: CASSQEWGGAGELFF.

The chain joins TRBV5-1 to TRBJ2-3. Germline V lookup: CDR1 SGHRS, CDR2 YFSETQ. There are 13 residues in the CDR3. CDR3 region: CASREWVTDTQYF.

The chain recombines TRBV7-3 with TRBJ2-1; TCRdb's D call, TRBD2, is unchecked because there is no DNA. The CDR3 is 14 amino acids. Germline loops: CDR1 SGHTA, CDR2 FQGTGA. CDR3 loop: CASSLSPSANEQFF.

The chain is built from TRBV4-2 and TRBJ2-5; TCRdb designates TRBD1, a call that cannot be tested without DNA. CDR3 length equals 14 residues. Germline V gene sequence: CDR1 LGHNA, CDR2 YNFKEQ. CDR3 amino acids: CASSQGDTQETQYF.

The V call is TRBV10-3, the J call TRBJ1-1. CDR3 length equals 15 residues. The germline V gene has CDR1 ENHRY and CDR2 SYGVKD. This CDR3 reads CAISDWAVMNTEAFF.

The gene calls are TRBV20-1 and TRBJ1-4. Germline-derived CDR1 and CDR2 are DFQATT and SNEGSKA (reference sequence). CDR3 size: 15 residues. The CDR3 protein is CSAREPDATNEKLFF.

This sequence joins TRBV14 and TRBJ2-3; as DNA is missing, the TRBD2 call by TCRdb cannot be tested. CDR1 and CDR2 from the germline V gene are SGHDN and FVKESK. The CDR3 covers 17 residues. Here the CDR3 reads CASSQDKGGASTDTQYF.

The gene calls are TRBV5-1 and TRBJ2-7. This CDR3 has 14 residues. The V gene's germline CDR1 is SGHRS and CDR2 YFSETQ. The CDR3: CASSLVQSGYEQYF.

The rearrangement uses TRBV30 and TRBJ2-1; as DNA is missing, the TRBD2 call by TCRdb cannot be tested. The CDR3 has 11 residues. The germline V gene has CDR1 GTSNPN and CDR2 SVGIG (reference sequence). The chain's CDR3 is CAWSGISEQFF. The full variable domain, rest sourced from reference TRBV30 and TRBJ2-1, is SQTIHQWPATLVQPVGSPLSLECTVEGTSNPNLYWYRQAAGRGLQLLFYSVGIGQISSEVPQNLSASRPQDRQFILSSKKLLLSDSGFYLCAWSGISEQFFGPGTRLTVL.